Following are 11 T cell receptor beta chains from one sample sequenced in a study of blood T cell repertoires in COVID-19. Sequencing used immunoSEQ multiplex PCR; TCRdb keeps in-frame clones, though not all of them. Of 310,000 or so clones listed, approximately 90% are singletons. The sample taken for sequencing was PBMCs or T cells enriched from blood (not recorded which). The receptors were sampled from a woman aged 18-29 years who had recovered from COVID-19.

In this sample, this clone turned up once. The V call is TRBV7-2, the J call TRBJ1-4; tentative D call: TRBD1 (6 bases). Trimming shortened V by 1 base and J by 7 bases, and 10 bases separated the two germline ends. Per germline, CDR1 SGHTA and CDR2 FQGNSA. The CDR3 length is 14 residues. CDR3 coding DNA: TGTGCCAGCAGCTTAGGGGGGCCGGGTGAAAAACTGTTTTTT. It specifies CASSLGGPGEKLFF.

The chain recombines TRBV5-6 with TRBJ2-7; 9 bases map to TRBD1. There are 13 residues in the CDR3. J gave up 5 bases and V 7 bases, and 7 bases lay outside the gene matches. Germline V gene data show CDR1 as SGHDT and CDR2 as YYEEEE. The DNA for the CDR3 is TGTGCCAGCGCTAGACAGGGGGTCCACGAGCAGTACTTC. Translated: CASARQGVHEQYF.

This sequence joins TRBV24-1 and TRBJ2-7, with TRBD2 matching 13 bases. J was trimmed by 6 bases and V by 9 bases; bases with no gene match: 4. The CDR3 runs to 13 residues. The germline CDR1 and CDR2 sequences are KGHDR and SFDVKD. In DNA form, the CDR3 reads TGTGCCACCGGGACTAGCGGGATCGGCGAGCAGTACTTC. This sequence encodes CATGTSGIGEQYF.

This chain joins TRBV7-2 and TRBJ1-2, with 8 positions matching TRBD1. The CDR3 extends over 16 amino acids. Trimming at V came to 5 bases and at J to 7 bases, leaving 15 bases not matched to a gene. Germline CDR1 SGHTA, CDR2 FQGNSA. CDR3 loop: CASSHTFGQGVAGYTF. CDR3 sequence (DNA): TGTGCCAGCAGCCATACCTTTGGACAGGGTGTCGCTGGCTACACCTTC.

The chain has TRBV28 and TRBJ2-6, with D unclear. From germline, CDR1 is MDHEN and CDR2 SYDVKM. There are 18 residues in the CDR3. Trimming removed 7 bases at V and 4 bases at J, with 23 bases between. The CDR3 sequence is CASNSQKDPITGANVLTF. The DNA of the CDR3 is TGTGCCAGCAACAGCCAGAAGGATCCCATTACGGGGGCCAACGTCCTGACTTTC.

CDR3 residues: CASRGFGELFF. CDR3 bases: TGTGCGAGCCGGGGTTTCGGGGAGCTGTTTTTT. This chain uses TRBV12-3 or TRBV12-4 with TRBJ2-2; tentative D call: TRBD2 (5 bases). The CDR3 runs 11 residues.

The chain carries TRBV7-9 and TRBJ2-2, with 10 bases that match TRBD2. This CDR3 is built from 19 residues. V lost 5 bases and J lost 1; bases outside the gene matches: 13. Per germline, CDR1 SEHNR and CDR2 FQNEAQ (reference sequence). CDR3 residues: CASSPSVSGGIRNTGELFF. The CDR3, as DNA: TGTGCCAGCAGCCCATCGGTTAGCGGGGGGATTAGGAACACCGGGGAGCTGTTTTTT.

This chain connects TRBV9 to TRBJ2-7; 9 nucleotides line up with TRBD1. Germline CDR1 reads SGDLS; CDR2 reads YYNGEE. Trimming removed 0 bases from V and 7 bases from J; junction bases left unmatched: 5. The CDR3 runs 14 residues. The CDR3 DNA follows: TGTGCCAGCAGCGTAGCCTACAGGGGGCGTGAGCAGTACTTC. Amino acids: CASSVAYRGREQYF.

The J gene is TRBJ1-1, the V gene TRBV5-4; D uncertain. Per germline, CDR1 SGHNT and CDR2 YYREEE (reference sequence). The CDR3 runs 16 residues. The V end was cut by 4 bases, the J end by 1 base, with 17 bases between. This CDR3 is CASSPFSGLENTEAFF. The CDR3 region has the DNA TGTGCCAGCAGCCCCTTTTCCGGACTGGAGAACACTGAAGCTTTCTTT.

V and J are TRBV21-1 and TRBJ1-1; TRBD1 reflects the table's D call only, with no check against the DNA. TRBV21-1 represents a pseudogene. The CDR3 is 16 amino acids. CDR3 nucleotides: TGTGCCAGCAGCAAAGGGCAGACAGCATTGAACACTGAAGCTTTCTTT. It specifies CASSKGQTALNTEAFF.

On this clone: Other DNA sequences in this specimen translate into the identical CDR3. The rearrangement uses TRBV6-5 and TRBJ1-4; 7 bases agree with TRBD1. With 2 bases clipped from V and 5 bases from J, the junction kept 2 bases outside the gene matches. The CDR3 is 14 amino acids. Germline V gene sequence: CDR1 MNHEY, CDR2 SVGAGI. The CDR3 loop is CASSYETGNEKLFF. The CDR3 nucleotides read TGTGCCAGCAGTTACGAGACAGGGAATGAAAAACTGTTTTTT.